These 17 T cell receptor beta chains originate from one sample sequenced in a study of T-cell reconstitution after alpha-beta-depleted transplantation in children. A library of TCRbeta sequences, prepared with unique molecular identifiers, was generated. TCRdb analysed the PCR reads with MiXCR anew, one entry per CDR3 protein. The data show roughly 120,000 distinct CDR3 sequences, 20% to 25% seen once. Material: PBMCs, mostly from graft donor cells, obtained 180 days after TCRalphabeta/CD19-depleted stem cell transplant. Receptors were obtained from a male patient between 2 and 10 years old who had a stem cell transplant for chronic granulomatous disease, so the T cells may come from the graft donor.

The rearrangement uses TRBV20-1 and TRBJ1-2; D not resolved. The CDR3 spans 11 residues. CDR1 and CDR2 from the germline V gene are DFQATT and SNEGSKA (reference sequence). Trimming removed 3 bases at V and 6 bases at J, with 8 bases between. In nucleotides, the CDR3 is TGCAGTGCTAGGGGAGTCCATGGCTACACCTTC. As protein: CSARGVHGYTF.

This chain connects TRBV12-3 or TRBV12-4 to TRBJ2-5, with 8 bases matching TRBD1. There are 13 residues in the CDR3. After removal of 6 bases from V and 5 bases from J, the junction contained 5 bases not matched to a gene. CDR3 region: CASSNRGRETQYF. For the CDR3, the DNA is TGTGCCAGCAGCAACAGGGGGAGGGAGACCCAGTACTTC.

The CDR3 region is CSARWLAGGPGELFF. The CDR3 DNA sequence: TGCAGTGCTAGGTGGCTAGCGGGAGGCCCCGGGGAGCTGTTTTTT. The rearrangement joins TRBV20-1 to TRBJ2-2, with TRBD2 matching 11 bases. Germline CDR1 and CDR2: DFQATT and SNEGSKA (reference sequence). This CDR3 spans 15 amino acids. With V trimmed by 3 bases and J by 6 bases, 6 bases remained unmatched.

This chain uses TRBV29-1 with TRBJ2-2; 7 bases fit TRBD1. With V trimmed by 7 bases and J by 1 base, 3 bases remained unmatched. The CDR3 runs to 13 residues. Per the germline V gene, CDR1 is SQVTM and CDR2 is ANQGSEA. CDR3 bases: TGCAGCGGACGGACAGGGAACACCGGGGAGCTGTTTTTT. Translation gives CSGRTGNTGELFF.

The J gene is TRBJ1-1, the V gene TRBV12-3 or TRBV12-4; D gene unclear. The CDR3 has 12 residues. The V end was cut by 5 bases, the J end by 4 bases, with 8 bases between. CDR3 bases: TGTGCCAGCAGTAGAGATAGCACTGAAGCTTTCTTT. Protein sequence: CASSRDSTEAFF.

This chain connects TRBV25-1 to TRBJ1-4; 9 bases map to TRBD1. This CDR3 spans 15 amino acids. V was clipped by 7 bases and J by 8 bases; unmatched bases: 11. CDR1 and CDR2 (germline): MGHDK, SYGVNS. CDR3 coding DNA: TGTGCCAGCAACCCGGGGGGGACAGGGTTCGAAAAACTGTTTTTT. This sequence encodes CASNPGGTGFEKLFF.

This clonotype occurred a few times. The chain recombines TRBV29-1 with TRBJ2-1; 7 bases are a match to TRBD1. Germline lookup yields CDR1 SQVTM and CDR2 ANQGSEA. The CDR3 runs to 13 residues. Trimming removed 3 bases from V and 8 bases from J; junction bases left unmatched: 7. In DNA form, the CDR3 reads TGCAGCGTTGACTCCAGGGGGACCGATGAGCAGTTCTTC. This encodes CSVDSRGTDEQFF.

V and J are TRBV27 and TRBJ2-7, with a possible D match to TRBD1 (5 bases). In germline, CDR1 is MNHEY, CDR2 SMNVEV (reference sequence). V was shortened by 3 bases and J by 6 bases, with 9 bases between the two germline ends. CDR3 length: 12 amino acids. The CDR3 coding sequence is TGTGCCAGCAGTTTCCTAGGGGCCGAGCAGTACTTC. As protein: CASSFLGAEQYF.

The rearrangement joins TRBV7-9 to TRBJ2-5; D possibly corresponds to TRBD2 (5 bases). CDR1 and CDR2 (germline): SEHNR, FQNEAQ (reference sequence). The CDR3 has 15 amino acids. V was shortened by 3 bases and J by 2 bases, with 13 bases between the two germline ends. In DNA form, the CDR3 reads TGTGCCAGCAGCTTTGATGGAGGCACACAAGAGACCCAGTACTTC. Translating gives CASSFDGGTQETQYF.

The gene calls are TRBV12-3 or TRBV12-4 and TRBJ2-1, with 10 bases aligning to TRBD2. V lost 5 bases to trimming and J lost 8 bases; unmatched junction nucleotides: 6. The length of the CDR3 is 14 residues. The CDR3 protein is CASSTSGNLDEQFF. The CDR3 region has the DNA TGTGCCAGCAGTACTAGCGGGAATCTCGATGAGCAGTTCTTC.

This clonotype was recorded at least ten times. The rearrangement uses TRBV7-8 and TRBJ1-4; unclear D gene. This CDR3 is built from 16 residues. Germline CDR1 is SGHVS and CDR2 is FQNEAQ. With 2 bases removed from V and 6 bases from J, the gap between germline ends came to 16 bases. CDR3 in amino acids: CASSLKSGMGDEKLFF. The CDR3 DNA reads as TGTGCCAGCAGCTTAAAGTCCGGGATGGGAGATGAAAAACTGTTTTTT.

This chain uses TRBV24-1 with TRBJ2-2; D gene ambiguous. Germline V lookup: CDR1 KGHDR, CDR2 SFDVKD. The CDR3 runs 14 residues. The V and J ends lost 1 base and 4 bases respectively, with 6 bases between them. CDR3 bases: TGTGCCACCAGTGATTTAGGCGTCACCGGGGAGCTGTTTTTT. It codes for CATSDLGVTGELFF.

The rearrangement joins TRBV10-2 to TRBJ2-1; 10 bases map to TRBD2. The V and J ends lost 5 bases and 9 bases, in that order; junction bases with no gene match: 7. Germline loops: CDR1 WSHSY, CDR2 SAAADI. This CDR3 has 14 amino acids. CDR3 loop: CASSKAGGHGEQFF. The CDR3, as DNA: TGCGCCAGCAGTAAAGCGGGGGGGCACGGTGAGCAGTTCTTC.

V and J are TRBV15 and TRBJ1-2; 7 bases are a match to TRBD1. The CDR3 totals 11 residues. Germline V lookup: CDR1 LNHNV, CDR2 YYDKDF (reference sequence). This CDR3 reads CVTGTADGYTF. The CDR3 coding sequence is TGTGTTACCGGGACAGCAGATGGCTACACCTTC.

This clonotype has at least ten counts. The chain links TRBV29-1 to TRBJ2-7; unclear D gene. Germline V lookup: CDR1 SQVTM, CDR2 ANQGSEA. The CDR3 totals 12 residues. V lost 4 bases to trimming and J lost 6 bases, with 13 bases between them. CDR3 region: CSVVWASGEQYF. CDR3 coding DNA: TGCAGCGTTGTATGGGCCTCCGGCGAGCAGTACTTC.

The chain joins TRBV5-1 to TRBJ1-1; 8 bases line up with TRBD1. Trimming cost V 4 bases and J 1 base; bases outside gene matches: 9. The CDR3 sequence is 16 residues long. Germline CDR1 is SGHRS and CDR2 is YFSETQ. The CDR3 DNA reads as TGCGCCAGCAGCCCCAGTGGACAGGGACAGAACACTGAAGCTTTCTTT. It translates to CASSPSGQGQNTEAFF.

This clonotype was recorded a few times. The V and J genes are TRBV6-5 and TRBJ1-2, with 7 bases fitting TRBD1. V lost 2 bases to trimming and J lost 4 bases; unmatched junction nucleotides: 4. The CDR3 is 14 residues long. Germline V gene sequence: CDR1 MNHEY, CDR2 SVGAGI. The CDR3 nucleotides read TGTGCCAGCAGTTACGGGACAGAGGGCTATGGCTACACCTTC. It codes for CASSYGTEGYGYTF.